The 9 T cell receptor beta chains in this list originate from one sample, sequenced in a study of blood T cell repertoires in COVID-19 (dated by TCRdb to the early 2020s). The library was built by means of the immunoSEQ multiplex PCR assay. The source is immuneACCESS, and TCRdb retained only in-frame sequences with V and J called. Part of the clones is not carried over; for the studies checked, unresolved V genes explain less than half of this, and the remainder is unexplained. Here the sample has some 260,000 clones; around 90% occur a single time. Together, the top ten hold about 6.9% of the sample. The sample comprised PBMCs or T cells enriched from blood (not recorded which). The receptors originated from a woman younger than 45 with acute COVID-19.

DNA for the CDR3: TGTGCCAGCAGCCCCCGGGCAGGGGGGAGGGCTTTCTTT. Encoded protein: CASSPRAGGRAFF. This sequence joins TRBV13 and TRBJ1-1; TRBD1 matches 7 bases. This CDR3 comprises 13 residues. Germline V gives CDR1 PRHDT, CDR2 FYEKMQ (reference sequence). The V gene end was trimmed by 5 bases and the J gene end by 11 bases; junction bases not matched to a gene: 11.

V and J are TRBV10-3 and TRBJ2-2; 7 positions match TRBD1. V lost 8 bases to trimming and J lost 1 base; unmatched junction nucleotides: 4. The length of the CDR3 is 14 residues. Germline CDR1 and CDR2: ENHRY and SYGVKD. As DNA, the CDR3 is TGTGCCATCCGGGACAGAGAGAACACCGGGGAGCTGTTTTTT. It encodes CAIRDRENTGELFF.

This chain uses TRBV11-3 with TRBJ2-2, with 7 bases matching TRBD2. Germline CDR1 SGHNT, CDR2 YENEEA. Trimming at V came to 0 bases and at J to 4 bases, leaving 5 bases not matched to a gene. The CDR3 runs 16 residues. The CDR3 nucleotides read TGTGCCAGCAGCTTAGAGGCGGCTAGCGGCACCGGGGAGCTGTTTTTT. This translates into CASSLEAASGTGELFF.

This chain connects TRBV28 to TRBJ2-1; 10 bases are a match to TRBD2. After removal of 6 bases from V and 8 bases from J, the junction contained 7 bases not matched to a gene. CDR1 is MDHEN, CDR2 SYDVKM, per germline. This CDR3 contains 14 residues. CDR3 in amino acids: CASSLSGRIDEQFF. The CDR3 DNA sequence: TGTGCCAGCAGCCTTAGCGGGAGGATAGATGAGCAGTTCTTC.

This sequence joins TRBV24-1 and TRBJ1-5; 9 bases are a match to TRBD1. The CDR3 length is 16 residues. V trimming: 5 bases; J trimming: 5 bases; junction bases outside the gene matches: 9. Germline-derived CDR1 and CDR2 are KGHDR and SFDVKD. The CDR3 spells CATSVKTGGADQPQHF. DNA of the CDR3: TGTGCCACCAGTGTTAAAACAGGGGGCGCGGATCAGCCCCAGCATTTT.

The V gene is TRBV19, the J gene TRBJ1-1; D perhaps matches TRBD1 (6 bases). Germline lookup yields CDR1 LNHDA and CDR2 SQIVND (reference sequence). Trimming removed 7 bases at V and 1 base at J, with 19 bases between. The CDR3 consists of 16 residues. Here the CDR3 reads CASMDRAGRANTEAFF. The CDR3 DNA reads as TGTGCCAGTATGGACAGAGCGGGACGGGCGAACACTGAAGCTTTCTTT.

The chain links TRBV5-1 to TRBJ1-1, with D possibly TRBD1 on 5 matching bases. Trimming left V 2 bases short and J 11 bases short, with 19 bases between. Germline V lookup: CDR1 SGHRS, CDR2 YFSETQ. There are 14 residues in the CDR3. CDR3 nucleotide sequence: TGCGCCAGCAGCTTACGCGGGGGGATGGCAGCGGCTTTCTTT. This sequence encodes CASSLRGGMAAAFF. Full variable domain (remainder filled in from reference TRBV5-1 and TRBJ1-1): KAGVTQTPRYLIKTRGQQVTLSCSPISGHRSVSWYQQTPGQGLQFLFEYFSETQRNKGNFPGRFSGRQFSNSRSEMNVSTLELGDSALYLCASSLRGGMAAAFFGQGTRLTVV.

This chain joins TRBV29-1 and TRBJ2-1; 9 bases fit TRBD2. V shed 5 bases, J shed 6 bases, and the junction held 8 bases outside the gene matches. The germline gives CDR1 SQVTM, CDR2 ANQGSEA. CDR3 length: 14 amino acids. CDR3 amino acids: CSVPKRGLANEQFF. In DNA form, the CDR3 reads TGCAGCGTTCCAAAGAGGGGACTAGCCAATGAGCAGTTCTTC.

The chain combines TRBV28 with TRBJ1-3; 8 nucleotides align to TRBD1. The germline V gene encodes CDR1 MDHEN and CDR2 SYDVKM. The J segment lost 0 bases and the V segment lost 3 bases, leaving 10 bases of the junction unmatched. The CDR3 spans 18 residues. The CDR3 loop reads CASSFLETGALSGNTIYF. The CDR3 nucleotides read TGTGCCAGCAGTTTTCTCGAGACAGGGGCGCTCTCTGGAAACACCATATATTTT. The full variable domain, with the rest looked up from reference TRBV28 and TRBJ1-3, is DVKVTQSSRYLVKRTGEKVFLECVQDMDHENMFWYRQDPGLGLRLIYFSYDVKMKEKGDIPEGYSVSREKKERFSLILESASTNQTSMYLCASSFLETGALSGNTIYFGEGSWLTVV.